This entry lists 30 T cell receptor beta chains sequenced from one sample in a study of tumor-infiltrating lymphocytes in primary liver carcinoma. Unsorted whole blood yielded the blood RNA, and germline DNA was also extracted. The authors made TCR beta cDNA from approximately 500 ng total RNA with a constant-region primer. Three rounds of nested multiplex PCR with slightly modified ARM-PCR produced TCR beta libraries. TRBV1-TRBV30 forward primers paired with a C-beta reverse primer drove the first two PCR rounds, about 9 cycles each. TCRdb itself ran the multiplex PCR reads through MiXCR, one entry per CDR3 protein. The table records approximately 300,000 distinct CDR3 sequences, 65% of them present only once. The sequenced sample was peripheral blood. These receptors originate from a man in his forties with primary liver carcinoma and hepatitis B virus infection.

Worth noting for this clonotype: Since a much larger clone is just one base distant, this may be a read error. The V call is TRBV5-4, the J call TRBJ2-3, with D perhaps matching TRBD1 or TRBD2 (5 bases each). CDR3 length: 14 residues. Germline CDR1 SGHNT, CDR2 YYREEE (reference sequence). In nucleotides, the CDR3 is TGTACCAGCAGCTGGAAAGGGACCGCAGATACGCAGTATTTT. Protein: CTSSWKGTADTQYF.

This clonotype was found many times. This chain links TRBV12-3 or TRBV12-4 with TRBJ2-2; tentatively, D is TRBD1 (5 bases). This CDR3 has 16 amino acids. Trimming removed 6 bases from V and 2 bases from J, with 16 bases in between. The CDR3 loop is CASSPPGRANTGELFF. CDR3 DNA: TGTGCCAGCAGCCCCCCCGGCAGGGCCAACACCGGGGAGCTGTTTTTT.

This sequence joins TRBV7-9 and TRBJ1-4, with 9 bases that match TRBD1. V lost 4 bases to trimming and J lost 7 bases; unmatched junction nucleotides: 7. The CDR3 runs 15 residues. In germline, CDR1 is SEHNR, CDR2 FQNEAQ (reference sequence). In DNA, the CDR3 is TGTGCCAGCAGCTACGACGGGACAGGGCTTGAAAAACTGTTTTTT. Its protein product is CASSYDGTGLEKLFF.

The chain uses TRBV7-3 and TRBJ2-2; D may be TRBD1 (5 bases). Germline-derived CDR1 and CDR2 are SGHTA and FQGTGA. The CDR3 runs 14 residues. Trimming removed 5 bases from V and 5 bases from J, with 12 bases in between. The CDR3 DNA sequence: TGTGCCAGCAGCCAAGTGGCAGGGACCGGGGAGCTGTTTTTT. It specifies CASSQVAGTGELFF. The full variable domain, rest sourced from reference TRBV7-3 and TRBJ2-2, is GAGVSQTPSNKVTEKGKYVELRCDPISGHTALYWYRQSLGQGPEFLIYFQGTGAADDSGLPNDRFFAVRPEGSVSTLKIQRTERGDSAVYLCASSQVAGTGELFFGEGSRLTVL.

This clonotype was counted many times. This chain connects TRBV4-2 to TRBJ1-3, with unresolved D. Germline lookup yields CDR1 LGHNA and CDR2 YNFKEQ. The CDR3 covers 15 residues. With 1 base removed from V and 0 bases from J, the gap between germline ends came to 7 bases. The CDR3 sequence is CASSQAADSGNTIYF. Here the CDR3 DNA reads TGTGCCAGCAGCCAAGCGGCAGACTCTGGAAACACCATATATTTT.

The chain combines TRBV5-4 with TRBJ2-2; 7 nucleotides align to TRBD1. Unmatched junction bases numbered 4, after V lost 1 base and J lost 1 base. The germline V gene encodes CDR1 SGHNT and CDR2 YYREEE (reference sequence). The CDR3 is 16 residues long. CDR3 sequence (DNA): TGTGCCAGCAGCTTGCAATCAGGGGGGAACACCGGGGAGCTGTTTTTT. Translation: CASSLQSGGNTGELFF.

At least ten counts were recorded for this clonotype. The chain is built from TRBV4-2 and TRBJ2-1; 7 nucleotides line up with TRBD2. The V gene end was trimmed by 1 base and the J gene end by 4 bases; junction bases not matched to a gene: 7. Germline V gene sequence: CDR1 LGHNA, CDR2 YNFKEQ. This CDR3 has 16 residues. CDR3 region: CASSQVKGRGYNEQFF. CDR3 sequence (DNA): TGTGCCAGCAGCCAAGTGAAGGGGCGGGGGTACAATGAGCAGTTCTTC.

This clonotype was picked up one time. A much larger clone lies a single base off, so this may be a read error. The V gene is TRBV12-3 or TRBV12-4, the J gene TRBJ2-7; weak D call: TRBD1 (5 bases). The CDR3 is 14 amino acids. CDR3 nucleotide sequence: TGTGCCAGCAGCTTAGACAGTCCACTCTACGAGCAGTACTTC. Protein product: CASSLDSPLYEQYF.

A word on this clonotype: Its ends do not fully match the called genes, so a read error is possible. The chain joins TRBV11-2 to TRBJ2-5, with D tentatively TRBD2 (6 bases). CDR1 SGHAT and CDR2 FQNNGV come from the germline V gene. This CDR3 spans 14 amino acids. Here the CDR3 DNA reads TGTGCCAGCAGCTTAGGCGGGACCCAAGAGACACAGCACTTC. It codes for CASSLGGTQETQHF.

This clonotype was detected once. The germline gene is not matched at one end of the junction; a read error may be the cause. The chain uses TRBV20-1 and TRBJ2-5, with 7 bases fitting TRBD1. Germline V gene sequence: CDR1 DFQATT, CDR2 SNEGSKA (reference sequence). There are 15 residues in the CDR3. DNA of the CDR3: TGCAATGCTAGAGGACCACAGGGGAGACAAGAGACCCAGTACTTC. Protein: CNARGPQGRQETQYF.

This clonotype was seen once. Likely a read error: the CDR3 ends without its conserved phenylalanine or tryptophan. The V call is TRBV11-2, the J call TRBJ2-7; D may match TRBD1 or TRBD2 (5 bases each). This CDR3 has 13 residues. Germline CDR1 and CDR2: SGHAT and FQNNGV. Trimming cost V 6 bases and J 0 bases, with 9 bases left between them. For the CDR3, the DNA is TGTGCCAGCAGATACGGGGCCTCCTACGAGCAGTACCTC. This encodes CASRYGASYEQYL.

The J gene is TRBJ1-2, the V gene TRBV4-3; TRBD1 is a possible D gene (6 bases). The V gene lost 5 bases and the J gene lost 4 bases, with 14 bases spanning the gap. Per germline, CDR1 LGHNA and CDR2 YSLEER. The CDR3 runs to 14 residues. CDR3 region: CASSFQGTCYGYTF. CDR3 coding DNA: TGCGCCAGCAGCTTCCAGGGGACATGCTATGGCTACACCTTC.

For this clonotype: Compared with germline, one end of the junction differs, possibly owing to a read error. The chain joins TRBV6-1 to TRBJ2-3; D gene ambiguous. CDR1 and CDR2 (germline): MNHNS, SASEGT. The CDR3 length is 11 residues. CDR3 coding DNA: TGTGTCAGCAGTGGCTCAGATAGGCAGTATTTT. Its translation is CVSSGSDRQYF.

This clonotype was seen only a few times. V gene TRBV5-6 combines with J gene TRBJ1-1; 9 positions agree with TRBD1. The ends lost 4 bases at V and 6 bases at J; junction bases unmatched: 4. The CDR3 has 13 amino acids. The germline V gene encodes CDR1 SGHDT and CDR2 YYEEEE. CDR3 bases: TGTGCCAGCAGCCCACAGGGGGCTCCTGAAGCTTTCTTT. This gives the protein CASSPQGAPEAFF.

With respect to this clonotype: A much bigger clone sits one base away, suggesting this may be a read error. CDR3 nucleotides: TGTGTCAGCAGTTTGACAGGGGGGGTCATCTATGGCTACACCTTC. Protein sequence: CVSSLTGGVIYGYTF. The J gene is TRBJ1-2, the V gene TRBV6-5; 9 bases line up with TRBD1. Germline CDR1 and CDR2: MNHEY and SVGAGI. The CDR3 covers 15 residues.

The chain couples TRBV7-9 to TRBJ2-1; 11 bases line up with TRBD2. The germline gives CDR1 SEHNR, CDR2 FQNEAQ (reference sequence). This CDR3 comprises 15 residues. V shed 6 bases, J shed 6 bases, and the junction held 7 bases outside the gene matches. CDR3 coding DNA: TGTGCCAGCAGGGAGCTTAGCGGGAGGGCCAATGAGCAGTTCTTC. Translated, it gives CASRELSGRANEQFF.

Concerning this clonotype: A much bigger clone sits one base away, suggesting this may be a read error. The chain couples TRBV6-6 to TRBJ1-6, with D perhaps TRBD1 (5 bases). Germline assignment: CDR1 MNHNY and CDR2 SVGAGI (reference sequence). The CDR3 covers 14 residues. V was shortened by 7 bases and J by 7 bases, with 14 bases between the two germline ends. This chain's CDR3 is CASNRSRGNSPLHF. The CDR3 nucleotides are TGTGCCAGCAACAGGAGCCGGGGGAATTCACCCCTCCACTTT.

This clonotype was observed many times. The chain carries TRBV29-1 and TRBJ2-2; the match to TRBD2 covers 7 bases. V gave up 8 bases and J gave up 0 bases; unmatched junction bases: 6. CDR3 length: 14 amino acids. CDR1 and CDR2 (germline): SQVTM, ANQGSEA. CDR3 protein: CSIAAGANTGELFF. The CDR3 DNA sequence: TGCAGCATCGCCGCGGGAGCGAACACCGGGGAGCTGTTTTTT.

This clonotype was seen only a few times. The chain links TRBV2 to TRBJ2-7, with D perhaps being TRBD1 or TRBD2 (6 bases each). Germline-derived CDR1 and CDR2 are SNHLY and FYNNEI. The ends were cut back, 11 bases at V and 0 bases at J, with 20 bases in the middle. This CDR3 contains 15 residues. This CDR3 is CAARRGADSSYEQYF. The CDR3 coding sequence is TGTGCCGCCCGGAGGGGGGCAGACTCCTCCTACGAGCAGTACTTC.

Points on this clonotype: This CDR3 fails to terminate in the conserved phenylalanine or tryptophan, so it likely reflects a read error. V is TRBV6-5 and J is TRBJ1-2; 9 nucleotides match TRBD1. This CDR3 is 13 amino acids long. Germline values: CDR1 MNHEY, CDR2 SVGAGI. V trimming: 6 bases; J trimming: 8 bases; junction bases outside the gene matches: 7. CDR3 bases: TGTGCCAGCAGAAAACAGGGGGCCGGCGGCTACACCTCC. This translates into CASRKQGAGGYTS.

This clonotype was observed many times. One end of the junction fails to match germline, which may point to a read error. The CDR3 is CASSLLDRGYNEQFF. In DNA, the CDR3 is TGTGCCAGCAGCTTACTCGACAGGGGCTACAATGAGCAGTTCTTC. The rearrangement joins TRBV5-1 to TRBJ2-1, with TRBD1 matching 8 bases. This CDR3 has 15 residues. Germline CDR1 reads SGHRS; CDR2 reads YFSETQ. The full variable domain, its missing parts supplied by reference TRBV5-1 and TRBJ2-1, is KAGVTQTPRYLIKTRGQQVTLSCSPISGHRSVSWYQQTPGQGLQFLFEYFSETQRNKGNFPGRFSGRQFSNSRSEMNVSTLELGDSALYLCASSLLDRGYNEQFFGPGTRLTVL.

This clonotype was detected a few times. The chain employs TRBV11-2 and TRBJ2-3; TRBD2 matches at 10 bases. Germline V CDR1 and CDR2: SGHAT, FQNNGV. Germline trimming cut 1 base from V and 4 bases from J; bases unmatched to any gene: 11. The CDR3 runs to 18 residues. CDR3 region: CASSLALPSGRRADTQYF. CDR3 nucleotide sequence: TGTGCCAGCAGCTTAGCCCTTCCTAGCGGGAGACGCGCAGATACGCAGTATTTT.

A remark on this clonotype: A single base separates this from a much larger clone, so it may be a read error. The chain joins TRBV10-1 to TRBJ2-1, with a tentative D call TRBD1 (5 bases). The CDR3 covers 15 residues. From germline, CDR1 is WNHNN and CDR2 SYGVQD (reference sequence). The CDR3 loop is CASNESAGFHNEQFF. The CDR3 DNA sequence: TGCGCCAGCAATGAGTCCGCAGGGTTCCACAATGAGCAGTTCTTC.

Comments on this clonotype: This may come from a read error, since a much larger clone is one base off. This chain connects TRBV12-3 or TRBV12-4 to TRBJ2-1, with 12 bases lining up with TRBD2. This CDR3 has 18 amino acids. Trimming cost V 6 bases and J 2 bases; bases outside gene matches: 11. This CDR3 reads CASSLRTSGGLTYNEQFF. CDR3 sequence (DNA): TGTGCCAGCAGCTTACGTACTAGCGGGGGGTTGACCTACAATGAGCAGTTCTTC.

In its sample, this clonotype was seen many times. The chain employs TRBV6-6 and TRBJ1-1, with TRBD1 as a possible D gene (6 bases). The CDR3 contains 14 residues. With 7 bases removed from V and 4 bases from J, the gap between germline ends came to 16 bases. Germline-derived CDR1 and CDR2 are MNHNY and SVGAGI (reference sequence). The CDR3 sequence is CASTRGTMATEAFF. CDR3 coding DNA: TGTGCCAGCACTCGAGGGACAATGGCCACTGAAGCTTTCTTT.

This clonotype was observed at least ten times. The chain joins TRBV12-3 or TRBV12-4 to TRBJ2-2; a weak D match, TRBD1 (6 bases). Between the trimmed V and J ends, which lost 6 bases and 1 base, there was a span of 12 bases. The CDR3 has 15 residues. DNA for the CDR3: TGTGCCAGCAGGCGCCGGGACATGAACACCGGGGAGCTGTTTTTT. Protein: CASRRRDMNTGELFF.

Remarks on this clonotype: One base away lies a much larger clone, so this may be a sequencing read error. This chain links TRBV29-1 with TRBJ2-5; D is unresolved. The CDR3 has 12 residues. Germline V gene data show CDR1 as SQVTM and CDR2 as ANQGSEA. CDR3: CSVRIGQETRYF. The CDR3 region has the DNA TGCAGCGTGCGGATAGGTCAAGAGACCCGGTACTTC.

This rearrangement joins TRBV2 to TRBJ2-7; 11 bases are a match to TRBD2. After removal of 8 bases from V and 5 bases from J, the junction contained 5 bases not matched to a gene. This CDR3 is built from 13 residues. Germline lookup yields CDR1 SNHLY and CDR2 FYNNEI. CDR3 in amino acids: CASAIAGGNEQYF. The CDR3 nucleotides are TGTGCCAGCGCCATAGCGGGAGGGAACGAGCAGTACTTC.

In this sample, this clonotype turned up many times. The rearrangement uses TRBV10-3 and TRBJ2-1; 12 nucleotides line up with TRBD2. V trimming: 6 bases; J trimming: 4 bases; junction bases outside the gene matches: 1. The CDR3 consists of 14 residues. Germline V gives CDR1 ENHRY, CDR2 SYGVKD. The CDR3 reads CAIRLAGGYNEQFF. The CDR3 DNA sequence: TGTGCCATCAGGCTAGCGGGAGGGTACAATGAGCAGTTCTTC.

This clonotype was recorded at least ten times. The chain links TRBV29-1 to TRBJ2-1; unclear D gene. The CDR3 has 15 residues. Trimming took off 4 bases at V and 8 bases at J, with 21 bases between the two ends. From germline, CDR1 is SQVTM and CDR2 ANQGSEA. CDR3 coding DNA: TGCAGCGTTGCCACAGCGCCCCTCAGTTTTGATGAGCAGTTCTTC. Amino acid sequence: CSVATAPLSFDEQFF.